This T cell receptor beta chain derives from a study of T-cell reconstitution after alpha-beta-depleted transplantation in children. Preparation of the TCRbeta library used unique molecular identifiers. One entry per CDR3 protein, called by TCRdb with MiXCR from the PCR reads. The sample shows 200,000 to 300,000 distinct CDR3 sequences, more than 10% of them seen only once. The V end was cut by 3 bases, the J end by 1 base, with 6 bases between. CDR3 size: 13 residues. This clonotype was counted at least ten times. This TCR was recovered from a human donor who donated a stem cell graft to a child with acute lymphoblastic leukemia. The J gene is TRBJ2-5, the V gene TRBV12-3 or TRBV12-4; D ambiguous. The sample here was PBMCs from the stem cell graft donor, taken from the stem cell graft. The CDR3 region is CASSLILQETQYF. The CDR3 region has the DNA TGTGCCAGCAGTTTGATCCTCCAAGAGACCCAGTACTTC.